Given below is one T cell receptor beta chain in context. Its antigen is not identified. PCR employed 60 Vbeta and 13 Jbeta primers. The method was immunoSEQ multiplex PCR; TCRdb's version includes in-frame clones alone and lacks a portion of them. Among about 170,000 clones listed, 76% were seen once. The data are from a study of cytomegalovirus exposure and HLA in healthy donors. Study-wide findings and caveats: In a later analysis, across HLA loci, associated TCR counts were highest for DRB1, lowest for HLA-C.

Sample: PBMCs. This TCR came from a female donor in good health and CMV-seronegative.

The CDR3 protein is CASSLGTRDYGYTF. CDR3 nucleotide sequence: TGCGCCAGCAGCTTGGGCACACGGGACTATGGCTACACCTTC. The chain recombines TRBV5-1 with TRBJ1-2; D gene unclear. This CDR3 comprises 14 residues. The germline gives CDR1 SGHRS, CDR2 YFSETQ. The V end was cut by 0 bases, the J end by 3 bases, with 9 bases between.